Reported below is one T cell receptor (beta chain). Its antigen is still unknown. The CDR3 spans 14 residues. Per germline, CDR1 MDHEN and CDR2 SYDVKM. V was pared by 6 bases and J by 5 bases, with 16 bases between. The repertoire was sequenced with immunoSEQ multiplex PCR; TCRdb's copy has only in-frame clones and lacks some. The sample yields about 140,000 clones, over 90% seen once. The data were taken from a study of T cell responses to AZD1222 COVID-19 vaccine. Points from the study as a whole: When two AZD1222 doses had been given, Spike-specific TCR breadth and depth rose. Donors skewed white British and female; clonal diversity was possibly underestimated.

J is TRBJ1-1 and V is TRBV28; D is uncertain. The clonotype was recovered from an adult who received the AZD1222 COVID-19 vaccine. The sample was peripheral blood, taken 28 days after the second AZD1222 dose. The CDR3 nucleotides are TGTGCCAGCAGACCCCCCGGGGTAGGGACTGAAGCTTTCTTT. Amino acid sequence: CASRPPGVGTEAFF.